This T cell receptor (beta chain) was recovered during a study of blood T cell repertoires in COVID-19 (dated by TCRdb to 2019 to 2021). Notes on the research overall: Samples covering the acute and convalescent phases of COVID-19 were provided by collaborators in the United States, Italy and Spain. A freely available public database, intended as a resource for researchers studying the immune response to SARS-CoV-2, is where the repertoires were released. Where HLA class I and class II types were available, the types were taken from metadata supplied by the sample provider, not from assay-based typing. Subjects who had been exposed to COVID-19, were actively infected with it, or had recovered from it provided the deeply sampled blood TCRbeta repertoires that made up the dataset. The material from the prospective study consisted of cDNA or gDNA derived from T cells, B-cell-depleted T cells, or PBMCs. Nearly every sample came with metadata listing a de-identified subject ID, COVID-19 status, age in years and sex. The samples were drawn from the first 160 participants of the ongoing ImmuneRACE study and from 950 to 1,500 subjects provided by 6 global collaborators. The research as a whole found: How much clinical and demographic metadata was included differed by source and by participant, and the metadata was provided uncurated.

Details on this clone: The antigen it binds to is not known. Qualities for individual bases were not recorded, and no much larger clone is one base off.

The collaborating institutions used their own protocols to collect whole blood in K2EDTA tubes. For TCRbeta analysis, collaborators shipped samples as frozen whole blood, isolated PBMCs, or DNA extracted from either of those sample types. TCRbeta CDR3 regions were amplified from genomic DNA using the immunoSEQ Assay, a bias-controlled multiplex PCR. Regarding the original processing steps: The number of nucleated cells in each sample was estimated from the amplification of reference gene primers within the assay. To quantify the absolute abundance of each unique TCRbeta CDR3 rearrangement, sequence reads were collapsed and filtered. For each sample, productive Simpson clonality was calculated by taking the square root of Simpson's diversity index across productive rearrangements. TCRdb took over this immuneACCESS table, retaining in-frame rearrangements with V and J assigned. Such tables are incomplete; in checked studies, under half of the missing clones stem from an unresolved V gene, and the remainder is unexplained. V and J calls and clone size follow that table, whereas D and trimming were derived from the DNA. The sample includes roughly 250,000 clones, with approximately 79% observed a single time. The biggest ten clones account for 4% of the sample.

For CDR1 and CDR2, the germline V gene lists SNHLY and FYNNEI. The CDR3 sequence holds 12 residues, the cysteine and phenylalanine included. Only the CDR3 part of the read is kept: 36 bases, read in frame from the first base. Cut back by 6 bases and 8 bases, the V and J ends lie 10 bases apart. The sequenced sample consisted of peripheral blood. The sequence was obtained from a woman between 35 and 50 years old with active or convalescent COVID-19. The chain is assembled from TRBV2 and TRBJ1-4; confidence is insufficient to name the D gene. In nucleotides, the sequence is TGTGCCAGCAGCCCCCTGAGGGAAAAACTGTTTTTT. This translates into CASSPLREKLFF. With the portions outside the CDR3 filled from the reference TRBV2 and TRBJ1-4 genes, the complete variable region becomes EPEVTQTPSHQVTQMGQEVILRCVPISNHLYFYWYRQILGQKVEFLVSFYNNEISEKSEIFDDQFSVERPDGSNFTLKIRSTKLEDSAMYFCASSPLREKLFFGSGTQLSVL.